The table lists the clone carrying this T cell receptor beta chain with a count of one. TCRdb's table, derived via immunoSEQ multiplex PCR, lists solely in-frame clones and lacks some. Of about 140,000 clones in the sample, about 88% were seen once. These data originate in a study of blood T cell repertoires in COVID-19. Study background: Donors in the United States, Italy and Spain gave samples during acute or convalescent COVID-19. T cells, B-cell-depleted T cells, or PBMCs provided the cDNA or gDNA that served as material.

This CDR3 region has 16 residues. Trimming removed 1 base from V and 0 bases from J, with 14 bases in between. The germline V gene encodes CDR1 GTSNPN and CDR2 SVGIG (reference sequence). Seattle cases were enrolled at active infection and followed longitudinally. The chain combines TRBV30 with TRBJ2-3; possible D gene TRBD1, 6 bases. The sequencing input was peripheral blood. This receptor was identified in a human donor with COVID-19, enrolled during active disease. The donor label of this sample is uncertain. CDR3 in DNA: TGTGCCTGGAGTGAAGGACAGCCAACTAGCACAGATACGCAGTATTTT. Translating gives CAWSEGQPTSTDTQYF.